This T cell receptor beta chain comes out of a study of shared clonotypes between healthy human individuals. General observations from the study: The study found lower generation probabilities in non-shared clonotypes than in those shared by all four donors. Only blood was sampled; tissue repertoires likely differ.

With regard to this clone: Antigen: not known.

V gave up 0 bases and J gave up 4 bases, with 10 bases separating them. The CDR3 length is 15 residues. The V gene's germline CDR1 is SEHNR and CDR2 FQNEAQ (reference sequence). Sorted-subset replicate PCR reactions were performed with about 190 ng DNA, corresponding to 25,000 to 35,000 T cell genomes. Clones were sequenced by immunoSEQ multiplex PCR, and TCRdb holds only the in-frame ones, with some missing. This sample has some 2.1 million clones, with 85% to 95% found just once. Material for sequencing was naive CD4+ T cells sorted from blood. Indicated subset: CD45RA+ positively selected. This chain links TRBV7-9 with TRBJ1-5; D perhaps matches TRBD1 (5 bases). The TCR was taken from a man aged 18 to 30 in good health. The CDR3 bases are TGTGCCAGCAGCTTAGCGGCGGGGGATAATCAGCCCCAGCATTTT. The encoded protein is CASSLAAGDNQPQHF.